This entry lists 17 T cell receptor beta chains sequenced from one sample in a study of T cell responses to AZD1222 COVID-19 vaccine. TCRdb's table, derived via immunoSEQ multiplex PCR, lists solely in-frame clones and lacks some. The sample has under 70,000 clones; 80% are singletons. The source was peripheral blood, collected 28 days after the second AZD1222 dose. The source is an adult who received the AZD1222 COVID-19 vaccine.

This clone was counted a few times. V is TRBV6-2 or TRBV6-3 and J is TRBJ1-2; no clear D gene. The CDR3 is made up of 13 amino acids. From germline, CDR1 is MNHEY and CDR2 SVGEGT. The germline V and J ends were trimmed by 2 bases and 1 base, with 5 bases remaining between them. The CDR3: CASSYESNYGYTF. DNA of the CDR3: TGTGCCAGCAGTTACGAGAGTAACTATGGCTACACCTTC.

This chain connects TRBV7-9 to TRBJ1-2; no clear D gene. Trimming removed 1 base at V and 8 bases at J, with 14 bases between. The CDR3 has 14 residues. In germline, CDR1 is SEHNR, CDR2 FQNEAQ (reference sequence). Here the CDR3 DNA reads TGTGCCAGCAGCTTAGTTGGAGCAGCCTCGGGCTACACCTTC. Its translation: CASSLVGAASGYTF. The whole variable domain, filled in from reference TRBV7-9 and TRBJ1-2, reads DTGVSQNPRHKITKRGQNVTFRCDPISEHNRLYWYRQTLGQGPEFLTYFQNEAQLEKSRLLSDRFSAERPKGSFSTLEIQRTEQGDSAMYLCASSLVGAASGYTFGSGTRLTVV.

The chain is built from TRBV27 and TRBJ1-2, with D possibly matching TRBD1 (5 bases). The germline V and J ends were trimmed by 3 bases and 2 bases, with 7 bases remaining between them. Germline V gene sequence: CDR1 MNHEY, CDR2 SMNVEV (reference sequence). The CDR3 length is 13 residues. This chain's CDR3 is CASSFEGNYGYTF. The CDR3 nucleotides are TGTGCCAGCAGTTTCGAGGGGAACTATGGCTACACCTTC.

The rearrangement links TRBV5-6 to TRBJ1-1, with D possibly being TRBD1 (6 bases). The CDR3 length is 14 residues. V lost 2 bases to trimming and J lost 5 bases, with 13 bases between them. CDR1 SGHDT and CDR2 YYEEEE come from the germline V gene. The CDR3: CASSFQGRGTEAFF. The CDR3 bases are TGTGCCAGCAGCTTCCAGGGAAGGGGGACTGAAGCTTTCTTT.

The V gene is TRBV24-1, the J gene TRBJ2-1; D is possibly TRBD1 or TRBD2 (7 bases each). V gave up 3 bases and J gave up 1 base, with 15 bases separating them. This CDR3 contains 17 residues. Looked up from germline, CDR1 is KGHDR and CDR2 is SFDVKD. The CDR3 protein is CATSDPQGGVSYNEQFF. The DNA for the CDR3 is TGTGCCACCAGTGATCCGCAGGGGGGGGTTTCCTACAATGAGCAGTTCTTC.

This sequence joins TRBV3-1 (or the pseudogene TRBV3-2) and TRBJ1-4, with D hard to call. Trimming took 8 bases from V and 0 from J, leaving 10 bases between them. Per the germline V gene, CDR1 is LGHDT and CDR2 is YNNKEL (reference sequence). This CDR3 spans 14 amino acids. The CDR3 region has the DNA TGTGCCAGCCCGATTAGATCAACTAATGAAAAACTGTTTTTT. Protein sequence: CASPIRSTNEKLFF.

The chain employs TRBV6-2 or TRBV6-3 and TRBJ2-2; no definite D call. The CDR3 runs 16 residues. Trimming took 0 bases from V and 1 from J, leaving 9 bases between them. Germline V gene data show CDR1 as MNHEY and CDR2 as SVGEGT. The CDR3 is CASSYSPQLNTGELFF. As DNA, the CDR3 is TGTGCCAGCAGTTACTCGCCACAATTGAACACCGGGGAGCTGTTTTTT.

The genes are TRBV12-5 and TRBJ2-1; tentative D call: TRBD2 (6 bases). The CDR3 loop spans 14 amino acids. Trimming shortened V by 5 bases and J by 4 bases, and 12 bases separated the two germline ends. CDR1 and CDR2 from the germline V gene are LGHNT and FRNRAP. The CDR3 region has the DNA TGTGCTAGTGGTCGGGACTCCGTTTACAATGAGCAGTTCTTC. This encodes CASGRDSVYNEQFF.

The DNA for the CDR3 is TGTGCCAGCAGTTTAACTAGCGGGAACACCGGGGAGCTGTTTTTT. Its protein product is CASSLTSGNTGELFF. The V and J genes are TRBV27 and TRBJ2-2; 8 nucleotides align to TRBD2. V was clipped by 2 bases and J by 1 base; unmatched bases: 0. In germline, CDR1 is MNHEY, CDR2 SMNVEV (reference sequence). The CDR3 extends over 15 amino acids.

The chain joins TRBV9 to TRBJ1-4; 8 nucleotides agree with TRBD1. Unmatched junction bases numbered 3, after V lost 4 bases and J lost 4 bases. The CDR3 is made up of 14 amino acids. In germline, CDR1 is SGDLS, CDR2 YYNGEE. CDR3 loop: CASSLGQGNEKLFF. The CDR3 DNA reads as TGTGCCAGCAGCCTCGGACAGGGTAATGAAAAACTGTTTTTT.

This clone was counted a few times. The chain is built from TRBV19 and TRBJ1-1; D gene ambiguous. The CDR3 spans 15 residues. Germline V lookup: CDR1 LNHDA, CDR2 SQIVND (reference sequence). Trimming stripped 0 bases from V and 11 bases from J, with 19 bases between. CDR3 amino acids: CASSIDLSRGLIAFF. CDR3 sequence (DNA): TGTGCCAGTAGTATAGATTTGAGTCGAGGGCTGATCGCTTTCTTT.

This rearrangement joins TRBV3-1 (or the pseudogene TRBV3-2) to TRBJ1-2; 10 bases match TRBD1. CDR3 length: 15 residues. The J segment lost 4 bases and the V segment lost 1 base, leaving 3 bases of the junction unmatched. Germline-derived CDR1 and CDR2 are LGHDT and YNNKEL (reference sequence). The CDR3 loop reads CASSQAGTGAYGYTF. CDR3 coding DNA: TGTGCCAGCAGCCAAGCCGGGACAGGGGCCTATGGCTACACCTTC.

CDR3 DNA: TGTGCCATCAGCAAAGGACAGTACAATGAGCAGTTCTTC. It translates to CAISKGQYNEQFF. This sequence joins TRBV10-3 and TRBJ2-1; TRBD1 might be the D (6 bases). There are 13 residues in the CDR3. Per the germline V gene, CDR1 is ENHRY and CDR2 is SYGVKD. The V gene lost 6 bases and the J gene lost 4 bases, with 10 bases spanning the gap.

The chain has TRBV10-3 and TRBJ2-7; TRBD1 matches at 7 bases. Losses at the gene ends were 3 bases for V and 3 bases for J; bases not matched to a gene: 8. The length of the CDR3 is 15 residues. CDR1 and CDR2 from the germline V gene are ENHRY and SYGVKD. CDR3 sequence reads: CAISDPQGRLYEQYF. The CDR3, as DNA: TGTGCCATCAGTGACCCACAGGGGCGCCTCTACGAGCAGTACTTC.

The CDR3 nucleotides are TGTGCCAGCAGCATGACAGGGGATTGGTATGGCTACACCTTC. It encodes CASSMTGDWYGYTF. J is TRBJ1-2 and V is TRBV27, with 8 bases fitting TRBD1. The CDR3 sequence is 14 residues long. Looked up from germline, CDR1 is MNHEY and CDR2 is SMNVEV (reference sequence). J lost 5 bases, V lost 6 bases, and 8 bases had no gene match.

This clone was found a few times. The J gene is TRBJ1-6, the V gene TRBV6-5; 8 bases are a match to TRBD1. With V trimmed by 11 bases and J by 7 bases, 10 bases remained unmatched. Germline V lookup: CDR1 MNHEY, CDR2 SVGAGI. The CDR3 length is 14 residues. The CDR3 region has the DNA TGTGCCTCCAGGGGGCCGGGGGAAAATTCACCCCTCCACTTT. Translating it yields CASRGPGENSPLHF.

This chain links TRBV7-6 with TRBJ1-1; TRBD1 aligns across 11 bases. Unmatched junction bases numbered 7, after V lost 5 bases and J lost 5 bases. The CDR3 sequence is 15 residues long. CDR1 and CDR2 from the germline V gene are SGHVS and FNYEAQ. The chain's CDR3 is CASSPRTGGGTEAFF. CDR3 DNA: TGTGCCAGCAGCCCGCGGACAGGGGGCGGGACTGAAGCTTTCTTT.